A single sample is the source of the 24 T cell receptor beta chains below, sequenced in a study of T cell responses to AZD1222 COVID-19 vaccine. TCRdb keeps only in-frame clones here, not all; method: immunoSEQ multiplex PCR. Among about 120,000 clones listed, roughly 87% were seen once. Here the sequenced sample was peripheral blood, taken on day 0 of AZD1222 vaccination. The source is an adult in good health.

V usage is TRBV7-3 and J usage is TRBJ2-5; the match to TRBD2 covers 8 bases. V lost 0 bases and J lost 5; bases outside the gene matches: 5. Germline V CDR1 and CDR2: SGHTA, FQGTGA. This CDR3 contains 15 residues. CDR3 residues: CASSLTREGRETQYF. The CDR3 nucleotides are TGTGCCAGCAGCTTAACACGGGAGGGCCGGGAGACCCAGTACTTC. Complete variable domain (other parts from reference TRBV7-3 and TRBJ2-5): GAGVSQTPSNKVTEKGKYVELRCDPISGHTALYWYRQSLGQGPEFLIYFQGTGAADDSGLPNDRFFAVRPEGSVSTLKIQRTERGDSAVYLCASSLTREGRETQYFGPGTRLLVL.

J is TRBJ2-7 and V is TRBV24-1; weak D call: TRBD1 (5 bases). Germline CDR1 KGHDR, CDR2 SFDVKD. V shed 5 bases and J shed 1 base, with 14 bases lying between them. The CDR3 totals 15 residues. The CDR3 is CATSAKTANSYEQYF. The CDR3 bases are TGTGCCACCAGTGCTAAGACAGCGAATTCCTACGAGCAGTACTTC.

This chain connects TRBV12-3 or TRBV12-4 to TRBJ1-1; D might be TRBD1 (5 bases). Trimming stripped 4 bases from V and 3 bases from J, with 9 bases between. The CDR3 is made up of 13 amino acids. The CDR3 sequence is CASSSQGHTEAFF. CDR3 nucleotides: TGTGCCAGCAGTTCCCAGGGTCACACTGAAGCTTTCTTT.

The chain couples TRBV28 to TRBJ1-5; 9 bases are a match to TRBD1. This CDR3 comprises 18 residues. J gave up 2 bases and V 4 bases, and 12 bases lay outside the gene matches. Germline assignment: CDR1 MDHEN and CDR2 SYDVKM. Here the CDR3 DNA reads TGTGCCAGCAGTTCCCTAGGGACAGGGCTACGGCGCAATCAGCCCCAGCATTTT. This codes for CASSSLGTGLRRNQPQHF.

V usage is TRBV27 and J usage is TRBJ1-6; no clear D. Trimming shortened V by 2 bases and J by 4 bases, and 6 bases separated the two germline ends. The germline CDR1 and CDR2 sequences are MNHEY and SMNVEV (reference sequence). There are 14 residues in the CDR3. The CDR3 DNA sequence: TGTGCCAGCAGTTTAACGGTGTATAATTCACCCCTCCACTTT. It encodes CASSLTVYNSPLHF.

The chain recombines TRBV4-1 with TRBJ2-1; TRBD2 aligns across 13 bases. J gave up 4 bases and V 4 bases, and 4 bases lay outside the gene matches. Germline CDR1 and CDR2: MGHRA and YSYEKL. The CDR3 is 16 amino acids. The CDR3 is CASSRMGLAGYNEQFF. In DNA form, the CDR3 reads TGCGCCAGCAGCCGAATGGGACTAGCGGGATACAATGAGCAGTTCTTC.

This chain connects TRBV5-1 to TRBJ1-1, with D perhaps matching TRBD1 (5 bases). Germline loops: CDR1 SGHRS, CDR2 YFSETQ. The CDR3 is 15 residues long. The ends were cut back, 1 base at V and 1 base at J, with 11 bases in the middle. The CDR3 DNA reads TGCGCCAGCAGCTTGTTGTCCAGGGCGAACACTGAAGCTTTCTTT. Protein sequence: CASSLLSRANTEAFF.

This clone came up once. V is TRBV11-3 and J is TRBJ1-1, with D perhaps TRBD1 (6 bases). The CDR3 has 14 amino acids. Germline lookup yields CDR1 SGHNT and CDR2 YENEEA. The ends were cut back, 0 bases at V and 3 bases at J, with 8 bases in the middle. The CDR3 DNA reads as TGTGCCAGCAGCTTAGATAACAGGGACACTGAAGCTTTCTTT. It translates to CASSLDNRDTEAFF.

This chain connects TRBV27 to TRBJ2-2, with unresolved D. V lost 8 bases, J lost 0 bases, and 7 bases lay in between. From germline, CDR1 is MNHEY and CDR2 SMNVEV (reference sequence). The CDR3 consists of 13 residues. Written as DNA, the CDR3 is TGTGCCAGCGGGTTCGCGAACACCGGGGAGCTGTTTTTT. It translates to CASGFANTGELFF.

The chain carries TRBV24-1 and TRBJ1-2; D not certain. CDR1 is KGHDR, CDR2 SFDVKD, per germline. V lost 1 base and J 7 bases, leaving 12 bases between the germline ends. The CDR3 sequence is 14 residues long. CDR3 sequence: CATSDFSHTAGYTF. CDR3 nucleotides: TGTGCCACCAGTGATTTCTCCCATACGGCTGGCTACACCTTC.

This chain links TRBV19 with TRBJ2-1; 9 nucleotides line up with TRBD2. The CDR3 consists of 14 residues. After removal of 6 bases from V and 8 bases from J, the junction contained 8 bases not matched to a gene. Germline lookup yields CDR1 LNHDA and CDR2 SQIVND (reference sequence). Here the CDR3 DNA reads TGTGCCAGTAGGGGACTAGCAAATGGAGATGAGCAGTTCTTC. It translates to CASRGLANGDEQFF.

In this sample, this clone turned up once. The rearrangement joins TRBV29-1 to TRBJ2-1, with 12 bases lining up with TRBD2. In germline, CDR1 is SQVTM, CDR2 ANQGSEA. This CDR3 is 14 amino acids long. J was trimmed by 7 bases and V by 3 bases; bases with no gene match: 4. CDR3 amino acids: CSVELAGGENEQFF. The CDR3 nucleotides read TGCAGCGTTGAGCTAGCGGGGGGGGAAAATGAGCAGTTCTTC.

CDR3 sequence reads: CASSGGGGTETQYF. For the CDR3, the DNA is TGTGCCAGCAGTGGGGGGGGAGGGACAGAGACCCAGTACTTC. The V call is TRBV28, the J call TRBJ2-5; 7 bases match TRBD2. Trimming cost V 5 bases and J 4 bases; bases outside gene matches: 7. This CDR3 has 14 amino acids. Germline-derived CDR1 and CDR2 are MDHEN and SYDVKM.

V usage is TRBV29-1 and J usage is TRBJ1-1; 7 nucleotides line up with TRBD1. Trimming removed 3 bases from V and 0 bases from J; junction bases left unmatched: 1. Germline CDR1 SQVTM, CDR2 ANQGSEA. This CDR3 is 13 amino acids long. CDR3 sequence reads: CSVDGQVNTEAFF. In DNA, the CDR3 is TGCAGCGTTGACGGACAGGTGAACACTGAAGCTTTCTTT.

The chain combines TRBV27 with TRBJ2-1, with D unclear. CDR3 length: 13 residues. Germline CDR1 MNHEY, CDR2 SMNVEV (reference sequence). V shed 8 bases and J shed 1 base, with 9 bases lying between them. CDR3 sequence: CASGSSSYNEQFF. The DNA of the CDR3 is TGTGCCAGCGGATCGAGTTCCTACAATGAGCAGTTCTTC.

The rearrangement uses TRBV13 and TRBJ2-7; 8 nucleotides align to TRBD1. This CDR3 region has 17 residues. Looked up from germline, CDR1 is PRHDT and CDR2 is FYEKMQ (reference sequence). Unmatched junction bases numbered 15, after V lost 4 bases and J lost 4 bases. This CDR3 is CASSSHLVQGARYEQYF. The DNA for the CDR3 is TGTGCCAGCAGCTCCCACCTGGTTCAGGGGGCAAGGTACGAGCAGTACTTC.

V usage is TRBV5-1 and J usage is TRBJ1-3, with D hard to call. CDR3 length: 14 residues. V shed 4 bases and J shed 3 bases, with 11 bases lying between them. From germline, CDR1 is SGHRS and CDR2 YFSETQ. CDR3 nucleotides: TGCGCCAGCAGCAAGAGGTCGGATGGAAACACCATATATTTT. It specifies CASSKRSDGNTIYF.

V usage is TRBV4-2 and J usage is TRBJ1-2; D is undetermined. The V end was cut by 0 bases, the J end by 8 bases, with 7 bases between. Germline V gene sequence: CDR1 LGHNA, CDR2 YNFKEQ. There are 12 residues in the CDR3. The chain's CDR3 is CASSQDGPGYTF. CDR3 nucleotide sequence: TGTGCCAGCAGCCAAGACGGTCCCGGCTACACCTTC.

DNA of the CDR3: TGTGCCAGCAGACCTAGGGACAGGGGGACCTGGGAGCTGTTTTTT. Amino acid sequence: CASRPRDRGTWELFF. This chain links TRBV6-5 with TRBJ2-2, with 11 nucleotides matching TRBD1. CDR1 MNHEY and CDR2 SVGAGI come from the germline V gene. Trimming removed 6 bases from V and 9 bases from J; junction bases left unmatched: 9. The CDR3 loop spans 15 amino acids.

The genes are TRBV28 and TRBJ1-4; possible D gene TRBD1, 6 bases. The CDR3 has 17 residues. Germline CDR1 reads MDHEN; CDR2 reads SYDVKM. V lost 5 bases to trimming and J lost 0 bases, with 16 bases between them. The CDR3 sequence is CASSQTGQLATNEKLFF. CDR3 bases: TGTGCCAGCAGTCAGACAGGCCAGCTCGCAACTAATGAAAAACTGTTTTTT.

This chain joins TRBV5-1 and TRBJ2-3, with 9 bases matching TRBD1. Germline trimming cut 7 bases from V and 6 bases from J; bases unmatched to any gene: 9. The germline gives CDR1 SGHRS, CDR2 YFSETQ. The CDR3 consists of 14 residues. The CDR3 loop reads CASSSGQGIDTQYF. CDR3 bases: TGCGCCAGCTCCTCCGGACAGGGGATTGATACGCAGTATTTT.

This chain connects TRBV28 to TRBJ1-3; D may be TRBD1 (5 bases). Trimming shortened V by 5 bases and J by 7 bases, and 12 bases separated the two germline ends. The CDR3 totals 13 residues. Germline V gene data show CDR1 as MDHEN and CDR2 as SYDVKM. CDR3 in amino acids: CASSRGRENTIYF. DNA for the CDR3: TGTGCCAGCAGTCGCGGCAGGGAGAACACCATATATTTT.

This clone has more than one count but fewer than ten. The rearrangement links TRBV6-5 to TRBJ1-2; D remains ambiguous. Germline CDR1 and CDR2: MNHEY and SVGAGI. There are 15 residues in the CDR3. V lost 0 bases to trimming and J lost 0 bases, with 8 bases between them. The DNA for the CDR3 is TGTGCCAGCAGTTACTCCGGGCCAGCTAACTATGGCTACACCTTC. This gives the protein CASSYSGPANYGYTF.

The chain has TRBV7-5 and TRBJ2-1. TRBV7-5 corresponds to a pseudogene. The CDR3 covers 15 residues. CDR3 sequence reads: CARSLVLGSYNEQFF. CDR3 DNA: TGTGCCAGAAGCTTAGTATTGGGCTCCTACAATGAGCAGTTCTTC.